The TCR beta chain described here comes from a study of identical twins listed by TCRdb under 2016. In the study overall: To test whether fetal clonotypes persist, the study used deep sequencing on TCR alpha and beta repertoires from monozygotic twins, unrelated adults of various ages, and cord blood. To rule out contamination, the twin experiments were replicated at different times with different library preparation protocols.

The library came from 5' RACE. Sequencing instrument: Illumina HiSeq 2000. A universal primer binding site was added through template switching, and the final cDNA carried a unique molecular identifier so that TCR cDNA molecules could be counted accurately. Specific primers in the conserved constant-segment region were used to synthesize first-strand cDNA for the TCR alpha and beta chains. To control for contamination, every cDNA library was double barcoded, receiving both a SMART-Mk sample barcode and Illumina barcodes. TruSeq adapter sequences along with Illumina sample barcodes were introduced in two successive PCR steps. The TCR alpha and beta cDNA libraries were sequenced on the Illumina HiSeq platform using custom primers. As for the authors' bioinformatics: MiGEC processed the raw reads to extract unique molecular identifiers, while MiXCR was used to determine the CDR3 positions. For each individual, recombination models were inferred using an EM algorithm with the repgenHMM and IGoR tools. Shared clonotypes were analyzed with the tcR package in R, and sharing was normalized by the product of cloneset sizes. Out-of-frame nonproductive sequences were analyzed to study raw recombination free of thymic and clonal selection effects. In-frame beta chains were kept once TCRdb had trimmed the public reads at Q25 with fastp and called clones with MiXCR. Identical CDR3 proteins give one entry, which carries the most common genes and DNA. The V and J calls and clone size come from TCRdb's table, not from the authors' own analysis. This sample is represented by some 250,000 distinct CDR3 sequences; about 6.7% of them were singletons. The biggest ten clones account for about 14% of the sample.

Points the paper makes about the study in general: Recombination models systematically underestimated out-of-frame TCR alpha sharing in monozygotic twins but agreed with sharing between unrelated individuals. Conclusions relied on cross-sectional statistical analysis, since the same donors could not be followed over many years. Abundant cord blood beta clonotypes had fewer insertions, young adult naive repertoires showed a similar but weaker trend, and memory repertoires showed no such trend. In beta out-of-frame sequences, excess twin sharing was weaker, because having fewer shared sequences lowered the signal-to-noise ratio. Compared with coincidental sharing between unrelated individuals, out-of-frame TCR alpha sequences shared between twins showed an excess of sequences with low generation probability. Zero-insertion analyses could be partly confounded by invariant T cells such as MAIT and iNKT, although diverse VJ usage argued against such confounding for most clonotypes.

Comment on this clonotype: It lacks a known antigen. Base-call qualities are not available, and no considerably larger clone is one nucleotide away.

Every donor in the study was a healthy Caucasian. Three pairs of female monozygotic twins, all aged roughly 18 to 30 years, made up the twin cohort. Positive isolation kits from Invitrogen were used to isolate CD4+ and CD8+ T cell populations. Trimmed from V: 5 bases; trimmed from J: 6 bases; junction bases lacking a gene match: 7. CDR3 length: 13 amino acids, cysteine to phenylalanine. Left in the record is the CDR3 DNA by itself, 39 bases read in frame from the first base. The germline V gene gives CDR1 as SGHVS and CDR2 as FNYEAQ. The same data also went into a second study, on T cells expressing NK-cell markers. As that second paper reports: Three sorted T-cell subsets (CD3+CD56+NKG2C+, CD3+CD56+NKG2C- and CD3+CD56-NKG2C+) from eight donors had their TCR beta-chain repertoires profiled. Among the eight sequenced donors, seven were HCMV-seropositive and one was HCMV-seronegative. In several experiments an anti-gammadeltaTCR antibody was added to restrict sorting to alphabetaTCR-expressing T cells. For about 6 donors, the dominant CD3+CD56+NKG2C+ clonotypes were among the top 10 CD8+ clonotypes and accounted for about 1.0-7.0% of CD8+ T cells. Those dominant clonotypes were again the most abundant among CD3+CD56-NKG2C+ cells in a handful of donors, at about 25-60.1%. Whether the expanded NKG2C-expressing T cell clones were specific for HCMV antigens was left unclear. The study sequenced eight donors, all healthy volunteers chosen at random: three men and five women. To determine HCMV serostatus, a commercial ELISA kit was used to detect HCMV-specific IgG in serum. MIGEC was used to demultiplex reads and group the reads by UMI, and MiTCR was used to assemble and quantify clonotypes. To exclude erroneous sequences, only TCR cDNA sequences supported by at least two reads were retained. The tcR package was used for downstream repertoire analysis, and clonotypes were matched between fractions using CDR3 nucleotide sequence together with V segment. VDJmatch was used to annotate antigen specificity against VDJdb, with one amino acid substitution allowed in CDR3.

This receptor was identified in a woman aged 18-29 years in good health. Sample: CD8+ T cells sorted from blood. The chain is made from TRBV7-6 and TRBJ2-7, with 7 junctional bases fitting TRBD1. The CDR3 reads CASSVGQSFEQYF. The bases are TGTGCCAGCAGCGTGGGACAGAGCTTCGAGCAGTACTTC.